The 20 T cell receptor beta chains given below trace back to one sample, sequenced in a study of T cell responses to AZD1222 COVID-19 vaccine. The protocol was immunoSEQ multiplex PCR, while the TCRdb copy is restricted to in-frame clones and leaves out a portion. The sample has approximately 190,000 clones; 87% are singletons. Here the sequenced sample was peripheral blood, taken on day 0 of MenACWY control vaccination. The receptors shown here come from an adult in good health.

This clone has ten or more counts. The CDR3 sequence is CASSQGNRMMDGNTIYF. The CDR3 nucleotides read TGTGCCAGCAGCCAAGGGAACAGGATGATGGATGGAAACACCATATATTTT. The rearrangement links TRBV4-2 to TRBJ1-3; possible D gene TRBD1, 5 bases. Trimming stripped 1 base from V and 3 bases from J, with 16 bases between. There are 17 residues in the CDR3. Germline values: CDR1 LGHNA, CDR2 YNFKEQ.

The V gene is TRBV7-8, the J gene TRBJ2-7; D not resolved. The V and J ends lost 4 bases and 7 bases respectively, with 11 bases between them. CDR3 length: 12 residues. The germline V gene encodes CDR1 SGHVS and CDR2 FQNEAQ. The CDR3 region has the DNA TGTGCCAGCAGCTCGGGCGCATTAGAGCAGTACTTC. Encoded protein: CASSSGALEQYF.

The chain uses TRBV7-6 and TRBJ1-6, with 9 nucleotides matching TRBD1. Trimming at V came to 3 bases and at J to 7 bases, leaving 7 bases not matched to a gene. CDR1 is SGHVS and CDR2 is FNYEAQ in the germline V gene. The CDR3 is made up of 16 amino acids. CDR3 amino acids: CASSLGTGRSNSPLHF. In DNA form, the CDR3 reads TGTGCCAGCAGCTTGGGGACAGGGAGGTCAAATTCACCCCTCCACTTT. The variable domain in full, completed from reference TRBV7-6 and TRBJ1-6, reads GAGVSQSPRYKVTKRGQDVALRCDPISGHVSLYWYRQALGQGPEFLTYFNYEAQQDKSGLPNDRFSAERPEGSISTLTIQRTEQRDSAMYRCASSLGTGRSNSPLHFGNGTRLTVT.

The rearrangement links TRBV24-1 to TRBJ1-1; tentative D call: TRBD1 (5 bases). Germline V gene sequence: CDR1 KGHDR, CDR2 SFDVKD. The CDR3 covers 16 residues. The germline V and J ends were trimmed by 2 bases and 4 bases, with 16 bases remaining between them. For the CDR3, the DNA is TGTGCCACCAGTGATTCCGCCCAGAGGGGAGGCACTGAAGCTTTCTTT. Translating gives CATSDSAQRGGTEAFF.

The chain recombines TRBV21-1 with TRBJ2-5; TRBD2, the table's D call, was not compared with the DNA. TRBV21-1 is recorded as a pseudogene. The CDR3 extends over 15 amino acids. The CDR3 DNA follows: TGTGCCGCGCCGGACCTAGCGGGGCCAAAAGAGACCCAGTACTTC. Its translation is CAAPDLAGPKETQYF.

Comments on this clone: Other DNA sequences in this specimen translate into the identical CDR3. As DNA, the CDR3 is TGTGCCAGCAGTTCTCAAGAGACCCAGTACTTC. It encodes CASSSQETQYF. The V call is TRBV6-5, the J call TRBJ2-5; no clear D gene. Germline V gene lookup returns CDR1 MNHEY and CDR2 SVGAGI. The ends were cut back, 4 bases at V and 2 bases at J, with 2 bases in the middle. This CDR3 comprises 11 residues.

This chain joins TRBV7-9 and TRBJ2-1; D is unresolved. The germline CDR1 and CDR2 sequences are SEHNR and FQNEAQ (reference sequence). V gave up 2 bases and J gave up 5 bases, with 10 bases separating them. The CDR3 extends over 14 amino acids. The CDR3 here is CASSLKSRNNEQFF. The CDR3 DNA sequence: TGTGCCAGCAGCTTAAAAAGCAGGAACAATGAGCAGTTCTTC.

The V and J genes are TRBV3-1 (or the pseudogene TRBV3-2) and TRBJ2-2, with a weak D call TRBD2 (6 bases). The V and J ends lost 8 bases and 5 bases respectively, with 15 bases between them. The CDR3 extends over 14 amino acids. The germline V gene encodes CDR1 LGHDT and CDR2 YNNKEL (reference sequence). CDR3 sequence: CASAPGLGTGELFF. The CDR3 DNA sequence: TGTGCCAGCGCCCCGGGACTTGGTACCGGGGAGCTGTTTTTT.

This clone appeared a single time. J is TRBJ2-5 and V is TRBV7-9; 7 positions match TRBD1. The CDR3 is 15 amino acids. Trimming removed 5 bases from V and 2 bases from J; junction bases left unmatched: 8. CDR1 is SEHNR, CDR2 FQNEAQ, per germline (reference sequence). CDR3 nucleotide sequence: TGTGCCAGCAGCCCGCGGACAGGTGTGCAAGAGACCCAGTACTTC. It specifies CASSPRTGVQETQYF.

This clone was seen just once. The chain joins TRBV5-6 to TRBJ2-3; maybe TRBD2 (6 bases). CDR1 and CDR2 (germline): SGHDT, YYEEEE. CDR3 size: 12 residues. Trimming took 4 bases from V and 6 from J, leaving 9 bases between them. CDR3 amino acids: CASSRDFDTQYF. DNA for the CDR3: TGTGCCAGCAGCCGGGACTTCGATACGCAGTATTTT.

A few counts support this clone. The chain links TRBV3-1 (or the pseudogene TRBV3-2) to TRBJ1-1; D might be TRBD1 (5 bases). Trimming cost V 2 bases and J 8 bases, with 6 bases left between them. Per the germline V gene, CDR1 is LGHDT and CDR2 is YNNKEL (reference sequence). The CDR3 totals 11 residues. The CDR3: CASSQRGEAFF. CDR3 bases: TGTGCCAGCAGCCAAAGGGGAGAAGCTTTCTTT.

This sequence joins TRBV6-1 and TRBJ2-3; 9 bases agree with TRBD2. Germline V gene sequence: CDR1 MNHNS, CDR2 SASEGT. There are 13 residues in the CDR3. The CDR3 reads CAGSGRGADTQYF. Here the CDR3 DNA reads TGTGCAGGTAGCGGGAGAGGGGCAGATACGCAGTATTTT.

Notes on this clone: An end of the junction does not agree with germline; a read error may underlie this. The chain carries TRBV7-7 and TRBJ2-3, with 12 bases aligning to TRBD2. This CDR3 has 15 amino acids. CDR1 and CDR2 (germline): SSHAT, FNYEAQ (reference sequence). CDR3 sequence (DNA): TGTGCTAGCAGCCCAGGGACTAGCGGGTTACATACGCAGTATTTT. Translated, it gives CASSPGTSGLHTQYF.

The chain's CDR3 is CATNRDRGNQPQHF. The CDR3 bases are TGTGCCACCAACCGGGACAGGGGGAATCAGCCCCAGCATTTT. The chain couples TRBV15 to TRBJ1-5; 11 bases are a match to TRBD1. Germline V gene sequence: CDR1 LNHNV, CDR2 YYDKDF (reference sequence). The CDR3 length is 14 residues. J lost 4 bases, V lost 7 bases, and 3 bases had no gene match.

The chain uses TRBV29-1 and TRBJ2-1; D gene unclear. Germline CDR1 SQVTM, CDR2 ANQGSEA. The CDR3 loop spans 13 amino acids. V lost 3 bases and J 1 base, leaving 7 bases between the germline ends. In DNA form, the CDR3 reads TGCAGCGTTGATTTAGCTTCCTACAATGAGCAGTTCTTC. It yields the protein CSVDLASYNEQFF.

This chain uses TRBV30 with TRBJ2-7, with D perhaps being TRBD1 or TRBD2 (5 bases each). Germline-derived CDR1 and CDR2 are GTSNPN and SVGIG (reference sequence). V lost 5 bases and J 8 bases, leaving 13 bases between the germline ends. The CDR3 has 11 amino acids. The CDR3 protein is CAWETPGQQYF. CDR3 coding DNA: TGTGCCTGGGAAACCCCGGGACAGCAGTACTTC.

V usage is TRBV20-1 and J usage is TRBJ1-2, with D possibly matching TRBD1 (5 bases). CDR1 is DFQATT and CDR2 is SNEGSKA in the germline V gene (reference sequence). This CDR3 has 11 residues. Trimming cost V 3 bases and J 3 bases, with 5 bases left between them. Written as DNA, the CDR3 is TGCAGTGCTAGGGGGGACTATGGCTACACCTTC. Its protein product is CSARGDYGYTF.

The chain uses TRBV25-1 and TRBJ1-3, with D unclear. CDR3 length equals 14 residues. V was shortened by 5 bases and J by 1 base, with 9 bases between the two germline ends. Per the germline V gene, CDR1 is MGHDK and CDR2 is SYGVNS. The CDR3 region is CASSRWESGNTIYF. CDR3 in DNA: TGTGCCAGCAGTCGGTGGGAATCTGGAAACACCATATATTTT.

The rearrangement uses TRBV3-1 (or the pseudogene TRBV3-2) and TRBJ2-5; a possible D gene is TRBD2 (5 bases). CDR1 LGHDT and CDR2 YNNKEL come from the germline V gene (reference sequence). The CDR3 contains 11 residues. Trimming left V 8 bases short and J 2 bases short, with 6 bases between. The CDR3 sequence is CASGRQETQYF. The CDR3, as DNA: TGTGCCAGCGGGAGACAAGAGACCCAGTACTTC.

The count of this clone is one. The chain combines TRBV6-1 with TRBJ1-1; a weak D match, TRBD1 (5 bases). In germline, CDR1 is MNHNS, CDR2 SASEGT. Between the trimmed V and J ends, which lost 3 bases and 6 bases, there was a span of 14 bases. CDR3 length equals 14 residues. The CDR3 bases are TGTGCCAGCAGTGATCTGGAAGGGGACCCTGAAGCTTTCTTT. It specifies CASSDLEGDPEAFF.